This paragraph reports one T cell receptor (beta chain). This clonotype appeared a few times. Its antigen target is currently unknown. Per-base qualities were not stored, and no clone one base away is much larger. Amplification of TCR beta CDR3 regions was carried out from RNA transcripts. The first round of RT-PCR for the TCR CDR3 was performed with the HTBI primer set and the Qiagen OneStep RT-PCR kit. Libraries were constructed in a second round of multiplex PCR, after which size selection and purification were performed. Paired-end sequencing of the libraries was performed with 100 bp reads on an Illumina HiSeq2000. The original pipeline was this. SOAPnuke was used to process the raw data, throwing out any read that contained adapters or uncalled bases, had a mean Phred below 15, or lacked an exact constant-primer or identifier match. High-quality paired reads were merged with COPE v1.2.5, and unique nucleotide sequences were defined as clonotypes. MiTCR v1.1 was used to align clonotypes to the IMGT TRBV, TRBD and TRBJ reference segments. The analysis was restricted to V-J combinations with a frequency above 0.0001, which together covered about 99% of the repertoires. A TCS score was defined as the ratio between F50 (clonal expansion) and ExV (chaos), using BLOSUM62-based TCRdist between CDR3 peptides within each V-J. Welch's t-statistics and random forest reduced 450 to 600 V-J features to roughly 13, which were used in a naive Bayes classifier (R e1071). TCRdb trimmed public reads at Q25 via fastp, called clones via MiXCR and kept in-frame beta chains. Entries are consolidated by CDR3 protein sequence, retaining the most common genes and DNA. TCRdb, rather than the study authors, made the V and J calls. Here the sample has 730,000 or so distinct CDR3 sequences; under 20% occur a single time. Together, the top ten hold 16% of the sample.

The data are from a study of T cells in Graves' hyperthyroidism and ophthalmopathy (dated by TCRdb to 2018 to 2020). A note on the overall study: Peripheral blood was sampled at the time of initial diagnosis, prior to any treatment. The paper describes TCR Vbeta CDR3 sequencing of 135 peripheral blood samples, made up of roughly 40 ophthalmopathy patients, 70 to 75 hyperthyroidism patients and 17 progressor patients. After sampling, hyperthyroidism patients received methimazole starting at 30 mg daily, and ophthalmopathy patients received high-dose intravenous methylprednisolone. Thyroid tissue and blood T-cell repertoires from more than 5 Graves' hyperthyroidism patients were also compared in the study. To identify TCR V-J signatures that set the groups apart, the researchers used a discovery cohort of about a hundred patients, made up of 40 to 45 with Graves' ophthalmopathy and 57 with stable Graves' hyperthyroidism. Prospective prediction of ophthalmopathy was tested in an independent validation cohort consisting of 18 hyperthyroidism patients and some 15 patients who later progressed to ophthalmopathy. The 100 discovery patients were randomly split 7:3 into training and test sets.

The hyperthyroidism patients were between 18 and 65 years old and newly diagnosed, with a disease duration of less than 2 months. Exclusion was applied to patients with uncontrolled infections, other autoimmune diseases, pregnancy or lactation. Diagnoses were established on the basis of clinical symptoms, serum thyroxine and TRAb, thyroid ultrasound, and orbital computed tomography. Blood from progressor patients was collected at the time of first diagnosis with hyperthyroidism, before any ophthalmopathy symptoms had appeared. Ficoll-Paque density gradient centrifugation was used to isolate PBMCs from about 10 ml of fresh peripheral blood. Progressor patients were initially diagnosed with Graves' hyperthyroidism and developed ophthalmopathy during follow-up. Total RNA was extracted with Trizol reagent, and quality was checked on an Agilent 2100 Bioanalyzer. Broad study findings and their caveats: Blood samples also contained most of the expanded thyroid clonotypes (frequency above 0.001), which suggests that blood repertoires may reflect thyroid immune responses. Sample size was not statistically predetermined, and investigators were not blinded to group allocation. A model built on a 13 V-J signature distinguished ophthalmopathy from stable hyperthyroidism, reaching roughly 88% sensitivity and under 84% specificity in cross-validation and 80%/75% in testing. In validation, the model predicted progression to ophthalmopathy a median of approximately 6.3 months before onset, with about 67% sensitivity and just under 75% specificity.

From cysteine to phenylalanine, the CDR3 is 16 amino acids long. The sequence is cut down to CDR3 DNA, 48 bases in frame from base 1. Germline trimming: 1 base from V, 6 bases from J; junction bases outside gene matches: 6. The germline V gene (reference sequence) yields SEHNR for CDR1 and FQNEAQ for CDR2. Sequencing input: blood. The chain joins TRBV7-9 to TRBJ2-1, and TRBD2 matches 10 of the central bases. The source of this sequence is a woman aged 45-59 years with Graves' hyperthyroidism that later progressed to Graves' ophthalmopathy. The nucleotide sequence is TGTGCCAGCAGCTTAGTAGCGGGGGGCGCCCGCAATGAGCAGTTCTTC. Its translation is CASSLVAGGARNEQFF.